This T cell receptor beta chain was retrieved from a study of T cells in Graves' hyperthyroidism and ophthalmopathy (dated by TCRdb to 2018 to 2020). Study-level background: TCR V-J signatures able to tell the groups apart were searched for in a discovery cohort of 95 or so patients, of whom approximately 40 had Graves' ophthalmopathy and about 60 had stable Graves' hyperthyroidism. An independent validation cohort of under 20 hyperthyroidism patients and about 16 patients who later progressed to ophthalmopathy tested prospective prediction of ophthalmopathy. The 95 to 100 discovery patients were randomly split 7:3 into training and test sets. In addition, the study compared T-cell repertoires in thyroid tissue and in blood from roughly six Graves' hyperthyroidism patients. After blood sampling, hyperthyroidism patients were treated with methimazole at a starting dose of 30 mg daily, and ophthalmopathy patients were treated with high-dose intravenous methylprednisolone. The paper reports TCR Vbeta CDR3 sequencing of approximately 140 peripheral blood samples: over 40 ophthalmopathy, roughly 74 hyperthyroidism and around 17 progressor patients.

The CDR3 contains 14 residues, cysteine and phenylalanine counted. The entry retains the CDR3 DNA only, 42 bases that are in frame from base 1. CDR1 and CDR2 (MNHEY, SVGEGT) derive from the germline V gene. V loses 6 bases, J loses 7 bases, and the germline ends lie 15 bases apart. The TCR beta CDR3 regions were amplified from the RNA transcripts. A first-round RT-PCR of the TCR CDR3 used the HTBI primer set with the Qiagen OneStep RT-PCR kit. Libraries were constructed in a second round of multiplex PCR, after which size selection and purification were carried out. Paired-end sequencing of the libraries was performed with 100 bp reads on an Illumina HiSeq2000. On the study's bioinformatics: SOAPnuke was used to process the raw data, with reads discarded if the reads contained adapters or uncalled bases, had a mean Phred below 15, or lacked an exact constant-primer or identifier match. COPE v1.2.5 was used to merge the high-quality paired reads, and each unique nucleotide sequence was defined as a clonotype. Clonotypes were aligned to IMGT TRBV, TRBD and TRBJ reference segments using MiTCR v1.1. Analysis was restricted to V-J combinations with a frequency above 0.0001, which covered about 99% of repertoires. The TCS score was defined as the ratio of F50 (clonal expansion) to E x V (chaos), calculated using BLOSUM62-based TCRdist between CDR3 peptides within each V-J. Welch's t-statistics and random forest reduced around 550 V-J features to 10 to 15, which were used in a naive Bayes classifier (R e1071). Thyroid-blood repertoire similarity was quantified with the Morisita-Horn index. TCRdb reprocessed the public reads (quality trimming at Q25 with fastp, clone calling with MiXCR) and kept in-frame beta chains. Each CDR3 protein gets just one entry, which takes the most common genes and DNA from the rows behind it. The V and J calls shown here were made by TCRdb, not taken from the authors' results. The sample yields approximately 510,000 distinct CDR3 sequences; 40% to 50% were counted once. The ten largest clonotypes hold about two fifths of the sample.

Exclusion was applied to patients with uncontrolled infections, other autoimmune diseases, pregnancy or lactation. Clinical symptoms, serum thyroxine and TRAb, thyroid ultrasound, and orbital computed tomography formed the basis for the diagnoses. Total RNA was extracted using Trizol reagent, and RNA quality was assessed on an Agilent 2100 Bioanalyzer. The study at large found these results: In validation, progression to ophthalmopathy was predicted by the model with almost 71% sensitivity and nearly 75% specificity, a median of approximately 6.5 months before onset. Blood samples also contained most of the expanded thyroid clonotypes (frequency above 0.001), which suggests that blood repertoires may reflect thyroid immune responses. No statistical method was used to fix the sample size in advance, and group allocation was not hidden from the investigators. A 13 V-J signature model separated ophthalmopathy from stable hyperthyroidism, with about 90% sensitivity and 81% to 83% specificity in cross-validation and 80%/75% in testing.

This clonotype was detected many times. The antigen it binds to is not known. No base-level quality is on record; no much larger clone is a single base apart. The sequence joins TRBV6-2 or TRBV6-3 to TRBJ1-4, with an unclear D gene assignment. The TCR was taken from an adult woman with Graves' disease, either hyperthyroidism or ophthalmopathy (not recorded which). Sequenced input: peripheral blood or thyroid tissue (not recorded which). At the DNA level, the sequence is TGTGCCAGCAGCCGGACTCTGGAGGCTGAAAAACTGTTTTTT. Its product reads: CASSRTLEAEKLFF.